This is a list of T cell receptor beta chains from one sample in a study of shared clonotypes between healthy human individuals. Only in-frame clones appear in the TCRdb table, and some are missing; sequencing was by immunoSEQ multiplex PCR. The sample lists over 400,000 clones; more than 75% were seen once. Sequencing was carried out using PBMCs. These receptors were collected from a woman aged 40 to 50 in good health. Some clones in this sample may be carry-over from other donors' samples. The CDR3 runs from the conserved cysteine through the conserved F or W. D genes are given only for firm matches. The listing skips clone size in some rows; elsewhere it reads once, few, many or a size class.

clone size,D gene,J gene,V gene,CDR3 DNA,CDR3 protein
-,TRBD1,TRBJ1-2,TRBV28,TGTGCCAGCGGGGCCACAGGGGGCGCCGGAGGCTACACCTTC,CASGATGGAGGYTF
-,-,TRBJ1-2,TRBV10-3,TGTGCCATCAGGGAGGCCCAGGACAGCCTCTATGGCTACACCTTC,CAIREAQDSLYGYTF
-,-,TRBJ2-1,TRBV5-4,TGTGCCAGCAGCTTGGTACGATCCGGCAATGAGCAGTTCTTC,CASSLVRSGNEQFF
-,TRBD2,TRBJ2-2,TRBV28,TGTGCCAGCAGTTTTGTGTTATTGGCGGGAGGATCCGGGGAGCTGTTTTTT,CASSFVLLAGGSGELFF
-,-,TRBJ1-1,TRBV7-2,TGTGCCAGCAGCCCAGGGAGGGGGAGGGGGAACACTGAAGCTTTCTTT,CASSPGRGRGNTEAFF
-,TRBD2,TRBJ2-3,TRBV2,TGTGCCAGCAGTGTGGGCGCGGGAGGGCCAGTTACGCAGTATTTT,CASSVGAGGPVTQYF
-,-,TRBJ1-1,TRBV6-1,TGTGCCAGCAGGCAAGGGGGCACTGAAGCTTTCTTT,CASRQGGTEAFF
-,TRBD2,TRBJ2-7,TRBV7-3,TGTGCCAGCAGCTTAACCAAAAACAGTCGTTTGCGGGGGAAGGTCTACGAGCAGTACTTC,CASSLTKNSRLRGKVYEQYF
-,-,TRBJ2-7,TRBV7-6,TGTGCCAGCAGCTTAGGGCGGGCCCTGGGTTCGGAGCAGTACTTC,CASSLGRALGSEQYF
-,-,TRBJ2-2,TRBV4-3,TGCGCCAGCAGGCTAGTGGGGGTCGACACCGGGGAGCTGTTTTTT,CASRLVGVDTGELFF
-,-,TRBJ2-7,TRBV7-7,TGTGCCAGCAGCTTAGCGGAATCCGGGGAGCAGTACTTC,CASSLAESGEQYF
once,-,TRBJ2-5,TRBV5-1,TGCGCCAGCAGCCCGGGGCCGGGCTCGGGGTCCGAGACCCAGTACTTC,CASSPGPGSGSETQYF
-,-,TRBJ1-4,TRBV7-2,TGTGCCAGCAGCTTAAGGGGAGTGTTTGATGAAAAACTGTTTTTT,CASSLRGVFDEKLFF
-,-,TRBJ2-5,TRBV27,TGTGCCAGCAGTTTGTTAGGAGAGACCCAGTACTTC,CASSLLGETQYF
once,-,TRBJ1-5,TRBV19,TGTGCCAGTAGTCCCTCGTCAAGCCAGCCCCAGCATTTT,CASSPSSSQPQHF
-,TRBD2,TRBJ2-5,TRBV11-2,TGTGCCAGCAGCTTAGCGATAGCGGGAGGGCAAGAGACCCAGTACTTC,CASSLAIAGGQETQYF
-,-,TRBJ2-2,TRBV6-1,TGTGCCAGCTTCATGCGGGACACCGGGGAGCTGTTTTTT,CASFMRDTGELFF
-,-,TRBJ1-2,TRBV2,TGTGCCAGCAGTGGGGACTCTAACGCCGGTGGCTACACCTTC,CASSGDSNAGGYTF
-,TRBD2,TRBJ2-2,TRBV4-3,TGCGCCAGCAGCCAAGATTTGCTAGCGGGAGGGGGCGGGCTGTTTTTT,CASSQDLLAGGGGLFF
-,-,TRBJ2-7,TRBV2,TGTGCCAGCAGTGATGTGGGGATCGAGCAGTACTTC,CASSDVGIEQYF
-,-,TRBJ2-2,TRBV19,TGTGCCAGTAGTATAGGGGACTCCACCGGGGAGCTGTTTTTT,CASSIGDSTGELFF
-,-,TRBJ1-1,TRBV30,TGTGCCTGGAGTGTACTACTGGGAAAGAACACTGAAGCTTTCTTT,CAWSVLLGKNTEAFF
few,TRBD1,TRBJ2-7,TRBV5-1,TGCGCCAGCAGCTTCACGGGGACAGGGGGTAACGAGCAGTACTTC,CASSFTGTGGNEQYF
-,TRBD1,TRBJ2-2,TRBV7-9,TGTGCCAGCAGCTTAGAAACAGGGGGCACCGGGGAGCTGTTTTTT,CASSLETGGTGELFF